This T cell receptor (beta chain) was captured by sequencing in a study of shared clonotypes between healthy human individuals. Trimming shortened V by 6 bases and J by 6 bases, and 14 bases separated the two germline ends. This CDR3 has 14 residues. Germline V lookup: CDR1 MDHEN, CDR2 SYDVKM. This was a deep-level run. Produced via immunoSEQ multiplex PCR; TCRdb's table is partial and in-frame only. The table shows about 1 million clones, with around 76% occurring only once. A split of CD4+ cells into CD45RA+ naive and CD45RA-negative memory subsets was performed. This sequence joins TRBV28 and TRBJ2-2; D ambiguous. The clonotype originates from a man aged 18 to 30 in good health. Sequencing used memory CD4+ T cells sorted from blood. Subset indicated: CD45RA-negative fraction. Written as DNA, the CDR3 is TGTGCCAGCAGACCCCGCTCTATCGCCGGGGAGCTGTTTTTT. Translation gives CASRPRSIAGELFF.